Following are 23 T cell receptor beta chains from one sample sequenced in a study of control samples from healthy donors and cancer patients. Measured with immunoSEQ multiplex PCR; TCRdb has only the in-frame clones, and not every one. Here the sample spans 150,000 to 200,000 clones, approximately 94% being singletons. Sequenced material: blood. These TCRs come from a woman between 18 and 29 years old in good health.

The V gene is TRBV7-2, the J gene TRBJ1-6, with 7 bases matching TRBD1. V dropped 2 bases and J dropped 18; count of bases not matched to a gene: 13. The CDR3 is 14 amino acids. Germline assignment: CDR1 SGHTA and CDR2 FQGNSA. The CDR3 loop is CASSLTVYGTDPHF. The DNA of the CDR3 is TGTGCCAGCAGCTTAACTGTTTACGGGACAGATCCCCACTTT.

CDR3 sequence: CASSLVGIRDTQYF. Here the CDR3 DNA reads TGTGCCAGCAGTTTAGTAGGGATTAGGGATACGCAGTATTTT. V usage is TRBV27 and J usage is TRBJ2-3; no clear D gene. The CDR3 covers 14 residues. Looked up from germline, CDR1 is MNHEY and CDR2 is SMNVEV (reference sequence). V was clipped by 2 bases and J by 6 bases, with 12 bases between them.

The chain employs TRBV15 and TRBJ2-1; TRBD2 matches at 11 bases. The ends lost 2 bases at V and 1 base at J; junction bases unmatched: 7. Germline lookup yields CDR1 LNHNV and CDR2 YYDKDF (reference sequence). The CDR3 consists of 18 residues. This chain's CDR3 is CATSRKDRTSGSYNEQFF. Here the CDR3 DNA reads TGTGCCACCAGCAGAAAGGACAGGACTAGCGGGTCCTACAATGAGCAGTTCTTC.

The V gene is TRBV29-1, the J gene TRBJ2-1, with TRBD1 matching 8 bases. CDR3 length equals 15 residues. Trimming cost V 3 bases and J 4 bases; bases outside gene matches: 8. Per the germline V gene, CDR1 is SQVTM and CDR2 is ANQGSEA. CDR3 amino acids: CSVDLGQGGYNEQFF. The CDR3 DNA sequence: TGCAGCGTTGATCTTGGACAGGGAGGTTACAATGAGCAGTTCTTC.

The chain employs TRBV9 and TRBJ1-3; D is uncertain. Germline assignment: CDR1 SGDLS and CDR2 YYNGEE. The V end lost 0 bases, the J end lost 0 bases, and 7 bases lay between the germline ends. The CDR3 sequence is 15 residues long. Here the CDR3 DNA reads TGTGCCAGCAGCGTAGACCCAGTCTCTGGAAACACCATATATTTT. Protein: CASSVDPVSGNTIYF.

DNA for the CDR3: TGTGCCAGCAGCTTTTACGGGACAGGGCCCTATGGCTACACCTTC. Translated: CASSFYGTGPYGYTF. The chain carries TRBV5-4 and TRBJ1-2; 9 nucleotides match TRBD1. The CDR3 is 15 amino acids. With 2 bases clipped from V and 4 bases from J, the junction kept 6 bases outside the gene matches. Germline CDR1 SGHNT, CDR2 YYREEE (reference sequence).

The rearrangement joins TRBV27 to TRBJ1-4; the match to TRBD1 covers 9 bases. CDR1 and CDR2 (germline): MNHEY, SMNVEV (reference sequence). This CDR3 has 16 amino acids. The V and J ends lost 3 bases and 11 bases, in that order; junction bases with no gene match: 13. In nucleotides, the CDR3 is TGTGCCAGCAGTTTGGTAGGACAGGGGAGTATGGGGAAACTGTTTTTT. This sequence encodes CASSLVGQGSMGKLFF.

The chain couples TRBV9 to TRBJ1-6; 8 bases match TRBD1. Germline V gene sequence: CDR1 SGDLS, CDR2 YYNGEE. This CDR3 contains 17 residues. V lost 0 bases, J lost 7 bases, and 9 bases stayed unmatched. CDR3 coding DNA: TGTGCCAGCAGCGTAGGGTCAGGGGGCGCCGAGAATTCACCCCTCCACTTT. Its translation is CASSVGSGGAENSPLHF. The full variable domain, completed using reference TRBV9 and TRBJ1-6, is DSGVTQTPKHLITATGQRVTLRCSPRSGDLSVYWYQQSLDQGLQFLIQYYNGEERAKGNILERFSAQQFPDLHSELNLSSLELGDSALYFCASSVGSGGAENSPLHFGNGTRLTVT.

The V gene is TRBV28, the J gene TRBJ1-2; D possibly corresponds to TRBD1 (6 bases). Germline-derived CDR1 and CDR2 are MDHEN and SYDVKM. The CDR3 covers 16 residues. With 6 bases removed from V and 5 bases from J, the gap between germline ends came to 22 bases. CDR3 protein: CASRGAGGALLYGYTF. In nucleotides, the CDR3 is TGTGCCAGCAGGGGGGCGGGGGGCGCCTTACTTTATGGCTACACCTTC.

The chain is built from TRBV5-6 and TRBJ1-2; the D gene is possibly TRBD1 (5 bases). The CDR3 runs 15 residues. Germline V CDR1 and CDR2: SGHDT, YYEEEE. V gave up 6 bases and J gave up 0 bases, with 15 bases separating them. CDR3 sequence reads: CASIYWGPSNYGYTF. Here the CDR3 DNA reads TGTGCCAGCATCTATTGGGGCCCTTCTAACTATGGCTACACCTTC.

This clone was detected once. The chain joins TRBV4-1 to TRBJ1-5; D unclear. Per the germline V gene, CDR1 is MGHRA and CDR2 is YSYEKL. The germline V and J ends were trimmed by 4 bases and 0 bases, with 7 bases remaining between them. The CDR3 has 14 residues. CDR3 protein: CASSPIYSNQPQHF. As DNA, the CDR3 is TGCGCCAGCAGCCCCATATATAGCAATCAGCCCCAGCATTTT.

CDR3 region: CASSGGQGDGYTF. The CDR3 DNA is TGTGCCAGCAGCGGAGGACAGGGTGATGGCTACACCTTC. The rearrangement uses TRBV9 and TRBJ1-2, with 8 bases matching TRBD1. Looked up from germline, CDR1 is SGDLS and CDR2 is YYNGEE. CDR3 length: 13 amino acids. J gave up 6 bases and V 3 bases, and 4 bases lay outside the gene matches.

The chain is built from TRBV9 and TRBJ2-3, with D possibly being TRBD1 (5 bases). Trimming took off 3 bases at V and 2 bases at J, with 7 bases between the two ends. Looked up from germline, CDR1 is SGDLS and CDR2 is YYNGEE. The CDR3 spans 13 residues. The CDR3 sequence is CASSGGLTDTQYF. The CDR3 nucleotides read TGTGCCAGCAGCGGGGGCCTCACAGATACGCAGTATTTT.

This clone was counted once. V and J are TRBV20-1 and TRBJ1-5, with 8 bases fitting TRBD1. Germline CDR1 reads DFQATT; CDR2 reads SNEGSKA (reference sequence). With V trimmed by 3 bases and J by 6 bases, 10 bases remained unmatched. The CDR3 has 15 residues. The CDR3 is CSASHPRGRGQPQHF. The CDR3 DNA reads TGCAGTGCTAGTCACCCCAGGGGGCGCGGTCAGCCCCAGCATTTT.

This clone appeared a few times. The chain links TRBV12-3 or TRBV12-4 to TRBJ1-5; unclear D gene. The germline V and J ends were trimmed by 3 bases and 4 bases, with 4 bases remaining between them. The CDR3 totals 12 residues. The CDR3 loop reads CASSFQNQPQHF. The CDR3 nucleotides read TGTGCCAGCAGTTTCCAAAATCAGCCCCAGCATTTT.

J is TRBJ2-1 and V is TRBV4-2, with a possible D match to TRBD2 (6 bases). Trimming removed 1 base from V and 0 bases from J, with 25 bases in between. The CDR3 contains 21 residues. The germline V gene encodes CDR1 LGHNA and CDR2 YNFKEQ. The CDR3 sequence: CASSQGSTGLFERSSYNEQFF. CDR3 DNA: TGTGCCAGCAGCCAAGGAAGCACGGGACTTTTCGAACGTAGCTCCTACAATGAGCAGTTCTTC.

As for this clone: One end of the junction varies from germline; a read error may be responsible. The chain is built from TRBV29-1 and TRBJ2-1, with 10 bases identical to TRBD1. This CDR3 comprises 14 residues. CDR1 is SQVTM, CDR2 ANQGSEA, per germline. The CDR3 DNA reads TGCAGCATTGAAACGGGACAGGGGTGGATTGAGCAGTTCTTC. Translation gives CSIETGQGWIEQFF.

This chain links TRBV7-9 with TRBJ2-2; no firm D call. V dropped 0 bases and J dropped 6 bases, with 8 bases sitting between them. This CDR3 comprises 14 residues. CDR1 SEHNR and CDR2 FQNEAQ come from the germline V gene (reference sequence). The CDR3 nucleotides are TGTGCCAGCAGCTTAGCGGCCCTGGCCGGGGAGCTGTTTTTT. It translates to CASSLAALAGELFF.

V gene TRBV5-1 combines with J gene TRBJ2-3; weak D call: TRBD1 (6 bases). There are 13 residues in the CDR3. Trimming shortened V by 1 base and J by 4 bases, and 7 bases separated the two germline ends. Germline V gives CDR1 SGHRS, CDR2 YFSETQ. CDR3 in amino acids: CASSLRGSDTQYF. CDR3 DNA sequence: TGCGCCAGCAGCTTGAGGGGGTCAGATACGCAGTATTTT. Full variable domain (rest looked up from reference TRBV5-1 and TRBJ2-3): KAGVTQTPRYLIKTRGQQVTLSCSPISGHRSVSWYQQTPGQGLQFLFEYFSETQRNKGNFPGRFSGRQFSNSRSEMNVSTLELGDSALYLCASSLRGSDTQYFGPGTRLTVL.

The chain uses TRBV18 and TRBJ2-3; D unclear. The CDR3 is 15 residues long. Germline assignment: CDR1 KGHSH and CDR2 LQKENI. Trimming left V 9 bases short and J 0 bases short, with 16 bases between. The CDR3 bases are TGTGCCAGTATCCGTTTGGACGGGAGCACAGATACGCAGTATTTT. It is translated as CASIRLDGSTDTQYF.

The gene calls are TRBV4-2 and TRBJ1-1; D uncertain. Trimming cost V 1 base and J 0 bases, with 6 bases left between them. This CDR3 has 14 residues. Germline V gives CDR1 LGHNA, CDR2 YNFKEQ. The CDR3 DNA reads as TGTGCCAGCAGCCAAGGACCCATGAACACTGAAGCTTTCTTT. Translating it yields CASSQGPMNTEAFF.

This clone came up once. The chain combines TRBV6-2 or TRBV6-3 with TRBJ2-2; either TRBD1 or TRBD2 may supply D (5 bases each). Trimming removed 5 bases at V and 4 bases at J, with 14 bases between. Germline CDR1 MNHEY, CDR2 SVGEGT. There are 15 residues in the CDR3. The CDR3 loop reads CASSGASGTTGELFF. The CDR3 bases are TGTGCCAGCAGTGGAGCGTCAGGGACCACCGGGGAGCTGTTTTTT.

The chain has TRBV4-1 and TRBJ2-1; 7 bases align to TRBD2. The CDR3 length is 16 residues. Losses at the gene ends were 3 bases for V and 5 bases for J; bases not matched to a gene: 10. The germline gives CDR1 MGHRA, CDR2 YSYEKL. The CDR3 DNA reads TGCGCCAGCAGCCACCCTAGCGGTCAAGCCAACAATGAGCAGTTCTTC. It yields the protein CASSHPSGQANNEQFF.